This T cell receptor beta chain emerged from a study of monozygotic twins with inflammatory bowel disease. Overall study findings and caveats: Extra variability in the repertoires of patients may have come from differing immunosuppressive treatments.

The input for each TCR library was 3,500 to 4,000 ng of total RNA. TCRdb re-called the 5' RACE reads; every CDR3 protein appears as one record, without DNA. The sample has about 330,000 distinct CDR3 sequences. In the case of this clonotype: Antigen unknown.

The CDR3 consists of 14 residues. CDR1 and CDR2 from the germline V gene are SGHRS and YFSETQ. This clonotype originated in a human donor with ulcerative colitis or Crohn's disease, or a healthy co-twin of an affected twin (not recorded which). V and J are TRBV5-1 and TRBJ2-7; TCRdb's D gene call, TRBD1, goes unchecked for lack of DNA. Material: blood. The CDR3 protein is CASSFGDSRYEQYF.